This TCR beta chain was identified during a study of T cell responses to AZD1222 COVID-19 vaccine. TCRdb keeps only in-frame clones here, not all; method: immunoSEQ multiplex PCR. The sample shows about 120,000 clones, approximately 94% of them seen only once. CDR1 SGHRS and CDR2 YFSETQ come from the germline V gene. This CDR3 has 13 residues. The V segment lost 3 bases and the J segment 7 bases; nucleotides outside the gene matches: 3. The starting material was peripheral blood, obtained 28 days after the second AZD1222 dose. The chain has TRBV5-1 and TRBJ1-1; TRBD1 aligns across 10 bases. This sequence originates from an adult who received the AZD1222 COVID-19 vaccine. In DNA, the CDR3 is TGCGCCAGCAGCTCTGGACAGGGGGGTGAAGCTTTCTTT. It codes for CASSSGQGGEAFF.